This T cell receptor (beta chain) was sequenced during a study of blood T cell repertoires in COVID-19. About the study: The United States, Italy and Spain supplied acute and convalescent COVID-19 samples. Sources were T cells, B-cell-depleted T cells, or PBMCs; the material itself was cDNA or gDNA.

Authors' methods: Reference gene primers were amplified, and this amplification served to estimate nucleated cell counts. TCRdb's copy holds only in-frame clones and misses some; the assay was immunoSEQ multiplex PCR. Clone size and V and J calls were adopted from that table, with D and trimming inferred from the DNA. The table has about 48,000 clones, approximately 80% seen once. The trim removed 3 bases at V and 4 bases at J, leaving 4 bases unmatched. The length of the CDR3 is 14 residues. The germline V gene encodes CDR1 SGHRS and CDR2 YFSETQ. This TCR was sampled from an older man with acute or convalescent COVID-19. The rearrangement uses TRBV5-1 and TRBJ2-3, with 8 positions matching TRBD2. Sequenced: peripheral blood. The CDR3 nucleotides read TGCGCCAGCAGCTCTAGCGGGCCCCCAGATACGCAGTATTTT. Translated: CASSSSGPPDTQYF. Looking up the rest from reference TRBV5-1 and TRBJ2-3 gives the full variable domain: KAGVTQTPRYLIKTRGQQVTLSCSPISGHRSVSWYQQTPGQGLQFLFEYFSETQRNKGNFPGRFSGRQFSNSRSEMNVSTLELGDSALYLCASSSSGPPDTQYFGPGTRLTVL.